Listed below are T cell receptor beta chains from one sample, sequenced in a study of blood T cell repertoires in COVID-19. The data were produced by immunoSEQ multiplex PCR, yet TCRdb's version contains in-frame clones alone and is incomplete. This repertoire shows about 210,000 clones, roughly 77% found once; its top ten account for around a tenth. The sequenced material came from PBMCs or T cells enriched from blood (not recorded which). The source is a man between 35 and 55 years old who had recovered from COVID-19. Each CDR3 is given with its conserved first and last residue. The D gene is left open where the match is weak. Clone size, where shown, is once, few, many, or a class for clones that have expanded.

TRBV4-1	TRBD2	TRBJ2-3	.	TGCGCCAGCAGCCAAGGGGGGAGGGCTAGCGGGACCGGAGATACGCAGTATTTT	CASSQGGRASGTGDTQYF
TRBV19	.	TRBJ1-2	.	TGTGCCAGTAGTATCGGCACAGTTAACTATGGCTACACCTTC	CASSIGTVNYGYTF
TRBV30	TRBD1	TRBJ2-2	.	TGTGCCTGGGGACAGGGGTTCCTAATCTCCCGTCCCGGGGAGCTGTTTTTT	CAWGQGFLISRPGELFF
TRBV10-1	TRBD1	TRBJ2-4	.	TGCGCCAGCAGTGAAATCTCCGGGACAGCTCTAGCCAAAAACATTCAGTACTTC	CASSEISGTALAKNIQYF
TRBV7-9	TRBD1	TRBJ1-2	.	TGTGCCAGCAGCCTAAGGACAGGGGGAAACTATGGCTACACCTTC	CASSLRTGGNYGYTF
TRBV3-1/TRBV3-2	.	TRBJ1-2	.	TGTGCCAGCAGCCAAGGGTCCGCGGGCTACACCTTC	CASSQGSAGYTF
TRBV10-1	TRBD2	TRBJ2-5	.	TGCGCCAGCAGTGTTGGTAGCGGGAGAGGTGAGACCCAGTACTTC	CASSVGSGRGETQYF
TRBV3-1/TRBV3-2	TRBD2	TRBJ2-1	.	TGTGCCAGCAGCCAAGACAAGTCTAGCGGGGCCCTTCCGATCTTC	CASSQDKSSGALPIF
TRBV2	TRBD1	TRBJ1-5	once	TGTGCCAGCAGCCGATCTGGGACAGGCCCCAATCAGCCCCAGCATTTT	CASSRSGTGPNQPQHF
TRBV5-1	TRBD2	TRBJ2-1	.	TGCGCCAGCAGCTGGACTAGCGGGATCAATGAGCAGTTCTTC	CASSWTSGINEQFF
TRBV9	.	TRBJ1-3	.	TGTGCCAGCAGCAAAGGACAGTCTACGAGCTCTGGAAACACCATATATTTT	CASSKGQSTSSGNTIYF
TRBV5-1	TRBD1	TRBJ2-7	.	TGCGCCAGCAGCCACCGACAGGGCGTCCCCTACGAGCAGTACTTC	CASSHRQGVPYEQYF
TRBV6-5	.	TRBJ1-2	once	TGTGCCAGCAGGATTGGGGGCTATCGGGGCTACACCTTC	CASRIGGYRGYTF
TRBV5-8	.	TRBJ1-5	.	TGTGCCAGCAGCTTTCCAGGGTACAATCAGCCCCAGCATTTT	CASSFPGYNQPQHF